This TCR beta chain was recovered during a study of blood T cell repertoires in COVID-19. TCRdb's table, derived via immunoSEQ multiplex PCR, lists solely in-frame clones and lacks some. The data hold hundreds of thousands of clones, with approximately 90% observed a single time. The CDR3 loop spans 15 amino acids. The V segment lost 5 bases and the J segment 4 bases; nucleotides outside the gene matches: 5. The V gene's germline CDR1 is ENHRY and CDR2 SYGVKD. The sample consisted of PBMCs or T cells enriched from blood (not recorded which). The sequence derives from a man younger than 45 who had recovered from COVID-19. The rearrangement links TRBV10-3 to TRBJ1-6; 7 bases are a match to TRBD1. This CDR3 is CAISNSGQYNSPLHF. Written as DNA, the CDR3 is TGTGCCATCAGTAACTCGGGACAGTATAATTCACCCCTCCACTTT.